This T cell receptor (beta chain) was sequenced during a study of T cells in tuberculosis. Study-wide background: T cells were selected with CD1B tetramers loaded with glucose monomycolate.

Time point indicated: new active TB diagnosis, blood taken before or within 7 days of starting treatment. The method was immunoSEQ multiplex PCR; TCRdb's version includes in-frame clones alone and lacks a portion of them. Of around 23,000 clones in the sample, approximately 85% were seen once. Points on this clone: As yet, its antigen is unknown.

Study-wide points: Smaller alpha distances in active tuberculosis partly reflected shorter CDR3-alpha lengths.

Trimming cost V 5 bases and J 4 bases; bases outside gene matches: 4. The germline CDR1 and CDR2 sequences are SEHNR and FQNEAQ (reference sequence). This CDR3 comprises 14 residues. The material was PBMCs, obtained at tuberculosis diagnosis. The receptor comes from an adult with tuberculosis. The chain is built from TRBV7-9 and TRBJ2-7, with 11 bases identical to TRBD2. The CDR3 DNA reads TGTGCCAGCAGCCCTACTAGCGGGAGTTACGAGCAGTACTTC. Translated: CASSPTSGSYEQYF.